One and the same sample provided the 8 T cell receptor beta chains below, sequenced in a study of memory CD4+ T cells and cytomegalovirus serostatus (dated by TCRdb to about 2019). A FACSAria II was used to sort memory CD4+ T cells, defined as single viable CD3+CD4+CD8-CD45RO+ cells. Library construction relied on the immunoSEQ multiplex PCR assay. Imported from immuneACCESS, the table was reduced by TCRdb to in-frame sequences with V and J called. These copies leave out some clones; in studies compared against another copy, an unresolved V gene accounts for under half, and the cause of the remainder is not known. The sample table contains some 57,000 clones; only one count was recorded for less than 80% of them. The ten largest account for less than 0.95% of the sample. Sequenced input: memory CD4+ T cells from blood. All receptors derive from an adult in good health and CMV-seronegative.

This clone has just a few counts. This sequence joins TRBV11-2 and TRBJ2-7; TRBD2 matches at 9 bases. Germline CDR1 and CDR2: SGHAT and FQNNGV. CDR3 length equals 16 residues. Unmatched junction bases numbered 11, after V lost 5 bases and J lost 3 bases. The CDR3 protein is CASSPIKREAFYEQYF. The CDR3 region has the DNA TGTGCCAGCAGCCCTATTAAGCGGGAGGCATTCTACGAGCAGTACTTC.

The chain recombines TRBV5-5 with TRBJ1-6, with D unclear. V lost 0 bases, J lost 8 bases, and 12 bases lay in between. The CDR3 length is 15 residues. Germline V gene data show CDR1 as SGHKS and CDR2 as YYEKEE (reference sequence). This CDR3 reads CASSLAGRNHSPLHF. CDR3 DNA sequence: TGTGCCAGCAGCTTGGCGGGCCGCAACCATTCACCCCTCCACTTT. The variable domain in full, completed from reference TRBV5-5 and TRBJ1-6, reads DAGVTQSPTHLIKTRGQQVTLRCSPISGHKSVSWYQQVLGQGPQFIFQYYEKEERGRGNFPDRFSARQFPNYSSELNVNALLLGDSALYLCASSLAGRNHSPLHFGNGTRLTVT.

Here the CDR3 reads CASSMGGRAGDTQYF. In DNA form, the CDR3 reads TGTGCCAGTAGTATGGGGGGCAGGGCGGGAGATACGCAGTATTTT. The chain links TRBV19 to TRBJ2-3; D may match TRBD1 or TRBD2 (6 bases each). CDR3 length equals 15 residues. Germline CDR1 reads LNHDA; CDR2 reads SQIVND (reference sequence). V lost 3 bases and J lost 5, with 15 bases in between. Using reference TRBV19 and TRBJ2-3 for the parts outside the CDR3, the full variable domain is DGGITQSPKYLFRKEGQNVTLSCEQNLNHDAMYWYRQDPGQGLRLIYYSQIVNDFQKGDIAEGYSVSREKKESFPLTVTSAQKNPTAFYLCASSMGGRAGDTQYFGPGTRLTVL.

The chain has TRBV11-2 and TRBJ1-1; D gene unclear. CDR1 and CDR2 (germline): SGHAT, FQNNGV. The CDR3 has 13 residues. Trimming left V 5 bases short and J 0 bases short, with 7 bases between. The CDR3 DNA reads TGTGCCAGCAGCGATCAGCTGAACACTGAAGCTTTCTTT. Translation: CASSDQLNTEAFF.

The rearrangement links TRBV28 to TRBJ1-5; 7 bases agree with TRBD1. The germline V gene encodes CDR1 MDHEN and CDR2 SYDVKM. CDR3 size: 12 residues. V lost 9 bases, J lost 6 bases, and 5 bases stayed unmatched. The CDR3 DNA is TGTGCCAGTTATCAGGGGGGTCAGCCCCAGCATTTT. It translates to CASYQGGQPQHF.

This clone appeared a single time. The gene calls are TRBV28 and TRBJ1-2; a weak D match, TRBD1 (6 bases). This CDR3 is 13 amino acids long. Trimming took 6 bases from V and 8 from J, leaving 16 bases between them. Germline values: CDR1 MDHEN, CDR2 SYDVKM. This CDR3 is CASSPGQLVGYTF. Here the CDR3 DNA reads TGTGCCAGCAGCCCGGGACAATTGGTGGGCTACACCTTC.

The rearrangement uses TRBV29-1 and TRBJ1-4; D is uncertain. There are 10 residues in the CDR3. Trimming shortened V by 4 bases and J by 7 bases, and 4 bases separated the two germline ends. Germline assignment: CDR1 SQVTM and CDR2 ANQGSEA. The CDR3 loop is CSVGGEKLFF. In DNA form, the CDR3 reads TGCAGCGTTGGGGGTGAAAAACTGTTTTTT.

The chain links TRBV5-1 to TRBJ2-5; D not resolved. The CDR3 runs to 15 residues. From germline, CDR1 is SGHRS and CDR2 YFSETQ. V lost 3 bases and J 1 base, leaving 13 bases between the germline ends. As DNA, the CDR3 is TGCGCCAGCAGCTCAGCCCCGGAGCCCCAAGAGACCCAGTACTTC. The encoded protein is CASSSAPEPQETQYF.